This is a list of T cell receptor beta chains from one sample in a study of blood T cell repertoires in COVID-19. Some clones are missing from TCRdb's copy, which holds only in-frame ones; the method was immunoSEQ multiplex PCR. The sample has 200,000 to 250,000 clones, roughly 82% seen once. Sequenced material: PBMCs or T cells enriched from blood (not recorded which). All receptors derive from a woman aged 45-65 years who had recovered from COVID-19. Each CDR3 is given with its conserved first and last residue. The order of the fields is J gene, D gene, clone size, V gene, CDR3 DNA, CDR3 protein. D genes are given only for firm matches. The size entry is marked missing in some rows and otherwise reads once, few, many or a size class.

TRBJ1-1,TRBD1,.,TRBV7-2,TGTGCCAGCAGTTTCACAGGGGCCACTGAAGCTTTCTTT,CASSFTGATEAFF
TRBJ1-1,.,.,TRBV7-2,TGTGCCAGCAGCATATTGCGGGCTATCGGTTCCACTGAAGCTTTCTTT,CASSILRAIGSTEAFF
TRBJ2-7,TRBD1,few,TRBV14,TGTGCCAGCAGCCCGGGACAGTTCCGAGGGGAGCAGTACTTC,CASSPGQFRGEQYF
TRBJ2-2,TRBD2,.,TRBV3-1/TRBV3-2,TGTGCCAGCAGCCAAGATCGGGTCGGGAGGGCCCATACCGGGGAGCTGTTTTTT,CASSQDRVGRAHTGELFF
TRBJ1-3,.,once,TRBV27,TGTGCCAGCAGTTTATTGGGGGCGGGCGTGGGCTCTGGAAACACCATATATTTT,CASSLLGAGVGSGNTIYF
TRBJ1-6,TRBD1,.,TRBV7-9,TGTGCCAGCAGCTTAGGAATCGGGACAGGGATTGCACCCCTCCACTTT,CASSLGIGTGIAPLHF
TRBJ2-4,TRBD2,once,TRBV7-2,TGTGCCAGCAGCGCCCCGCCAGCGGGGTACATTCAGTACTTC,CASSAPPAGYIQYF
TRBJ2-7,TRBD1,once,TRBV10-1,TGCGCCAGCAGGACAGGGGACCTTGCCATTAACGAGCAGTACTTC,CASRTGDLAINEQYF
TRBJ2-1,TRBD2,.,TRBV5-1,TGCGCCAGCAGCACCGGACTAGCGGGGAATTCCCGTGAGCAGTTCTTC,CASSTGLAGNSREQFF
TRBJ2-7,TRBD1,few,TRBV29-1,TGCAGCGTTGACAAGGGGGCGAAGAACGAGCAGTACTTC,CSVDKGAKNEQYF
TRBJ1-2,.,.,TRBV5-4,TGTGCCAGCAGCTTGGTGGCCGCCTGGGGCTACACCTTC,CASSLVAAWGYTF
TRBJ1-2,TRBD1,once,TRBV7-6,TGTGCCAGCAGCTTAGAGTTAGGGGGCGGCTACACCTTC,CASSLELGGGYTF
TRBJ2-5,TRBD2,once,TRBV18,TGTGCCAGCTCACCAAATCCGGGACTACAAGAGACCCAGTACTTC,CASSPNPGLQETQYF
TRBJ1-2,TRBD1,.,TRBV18,TGTGCCAGCTCACCCGGGACAGAGGTTAACTATGGCTACACCTTC,CASSPGTEVNYGYTF
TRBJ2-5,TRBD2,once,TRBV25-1,TGTGCCAGCAGTGAGAGCGGGGGGGGGCAGACCCAGTACTTC,CASSESGGGQTQYF
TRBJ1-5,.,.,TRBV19,TGTGCCAGTAGTGTCAGGGTGGGCAATCAGCCCCAGCATTTT,CASSVRVGNQPQHF
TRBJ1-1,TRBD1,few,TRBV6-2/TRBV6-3,TGTGCCAGCAGTAACAGGGGTTGGACTGAAGCTTTCTTT,CASSNRGWTEAFF
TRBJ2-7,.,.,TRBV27,TGTGCCAGCAGTCCCAGGGAACCCCTATCCTACGAGCAGTACTTC,CASSPREPLSYEQYF
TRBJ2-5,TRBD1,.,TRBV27,TGTGCCAGCCGCCCGGGACAGGGGAGCTCTTGGACCCAGTACTTC,CASRPGQGSSWTQYF
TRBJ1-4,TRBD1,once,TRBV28,TGTGCCAGCAGTTCAACGGGACAGGGTAATGAAAAACTGTTTTTT,CASSSTGQGNEKLFF
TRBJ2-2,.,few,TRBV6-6,TGTGCCAGCAGTCCCCGCGGCGCTAGGGGGAACACCGGGGAGCTGTTTTTT,CASSPRGARGNTGELFF
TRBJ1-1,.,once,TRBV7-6,TGTGCCAGCAGCTTAGAAAATATGAACACTGAAGCTTTCTTT,CASSLENMNTEAFF
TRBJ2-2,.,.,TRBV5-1,TGCGCCAGCAGCTCCTCGGGAACAAACTGGAACACCGGGGAGCTGTTTTTT,CASSSSGTNWNTGELFF
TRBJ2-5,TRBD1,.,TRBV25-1,TGTGCCAGCAGTGAAGTGACAGGGGGCCAAGAGACCCAGTACTTC,CASSEVTGGQETQYF
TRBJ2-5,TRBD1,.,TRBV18,TGTGCCAGCTCACCTGGACAGGGAGAGACCCAGTACTTC,CASSPGQGETQYF
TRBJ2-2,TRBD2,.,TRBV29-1,TGCAGCGTTGGGGCCGGGACTAGCCGGGGCACCGGGGAGCTGTTTTTT,CSVGAGTSRGTGELFF
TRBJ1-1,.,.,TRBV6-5,TGTGCCAGCAGTTACTCGAAGCTGAACACTGAAGCTTTCTTT,CASSYSKLNTEAFF
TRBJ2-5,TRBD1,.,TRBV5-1,TGCGCCAGCAGCATAGAGACCGGGACAGGGGGAAAGACCCAGTACTTC,CASSIETGTGGKTQYF
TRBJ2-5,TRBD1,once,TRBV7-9,TGTGCCAGCAGCTTAGACGACAGGGGTGGGCAAGAGACCCAGTACTTC,CASSLDDRGGQETQYF
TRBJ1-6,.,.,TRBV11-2,TGTGCCAGCAGCTTACAGTTAAATAATTCACCCCTCCACTTT,CASSLQLNNSPLHF
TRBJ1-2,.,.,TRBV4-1,TGCGCCAGCAGCCAAGCACGGAACTATGGCTACACCTTC,CASSQARNYGYTF
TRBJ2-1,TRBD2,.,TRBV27,TGTGCCAGCAGTTTCTTCCTAGCGGGAGGGCTATACAATGAGCAGTTCTTC,CASSFFLAGGLYNEQFF
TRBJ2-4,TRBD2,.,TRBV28,TGTGCCAGCAGTACGGGGCGCGGGGGGGAGGTAGCCAAAAACATTCAGTACTTC,CASSTGRGGEVAKNIQYF
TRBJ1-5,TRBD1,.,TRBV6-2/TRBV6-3,TGTGCCAGCAGCTCCAGGGGGAAAATTAGCAATCAGCCCCAGCATTTT,CASSSRGKISNQPQHF
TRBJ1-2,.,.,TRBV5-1,TGCGCCAGCAGCTTGGGAGGCCAGGGGAACATCGGCTACACCTTC,CASSLGGQGNIGYTF
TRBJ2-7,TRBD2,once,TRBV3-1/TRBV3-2,TGTGCCAGCAGCCAGACCGGGACTAGCGGATTCTACGAGCAGTACTTC,CASSQTGTSGFYEQYF
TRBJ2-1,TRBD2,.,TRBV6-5,TGTGCCAGCCAGACTAGCGGGTACGGTAGGGATGAGCAGTTCTTC,CASQTSGYGRDEQFF
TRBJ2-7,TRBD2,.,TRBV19,TGTGCCAGTAGTATAGTCCTAGCGGGAGGGGCCTACGAGCAGTACTTC,CASSIVLAGGAYEQYF
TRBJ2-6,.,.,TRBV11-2,TGTGCCAGCAGCTTAAGATCCCAGGTTTCTGGGGCCAACGTCCTGACTTTC,CASSLRSQVSGANVLTF
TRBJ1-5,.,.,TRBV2,TGTGCCAGCAGAGCCGGGGCAGGGGGCAATCAGCCCCAGCATTTT,CASRAGAGGNQPQHF
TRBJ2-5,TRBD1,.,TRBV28,TGTGCCAGCAGCCAACGGACAGGGCAGGAGACCCAGTACTTC,CASSQRTGQETQYF
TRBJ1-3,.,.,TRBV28,TGTGCCAGCACCGGAGCAAACACCATATATTTT,CASTGANTIYF
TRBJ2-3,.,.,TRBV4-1,TGCGCCAGCAGCCAAGATCTAGGTGCAGATACGCAGTATTTT,CASSQDLGADTQYF
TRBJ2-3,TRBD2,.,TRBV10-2,TGCGCCAGCAGTAGCGGGGGATCAGATACGCAGTATTTT,CASSSGGSDTQYF
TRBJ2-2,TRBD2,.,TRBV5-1,TGCGCCAGCAGCTCCCAAGTTGGGGCTAGCGGGGGGCTAGTGACCGGGGAGCTGTTTTTT,CASSSQVGASGGLVTGELFF
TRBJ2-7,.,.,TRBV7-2,TGTGCCAGCAGCTCTTCCGGGACTTTCTACGAGCAGTACTTC,CASSSSGTFYEQYF
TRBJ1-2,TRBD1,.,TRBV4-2,TGTGCCAGCAAGGCGGAACCAGGGGGCTACTATGGCTACACCTTC,CASKAEPGGYYGYTF
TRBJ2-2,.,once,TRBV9,TGTGCCAGCAGCGTAGAGCGGATGAACACCGGGGAGCTGTTTTTT,CASSVERMNTGELFF
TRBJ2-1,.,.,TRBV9,TGTGCCAGCAGCGTAGGAGGGAGTAGCTATGAGCAGTTCTTC,CASSVGGSSYEQFF
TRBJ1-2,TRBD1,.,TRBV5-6,TGTGCCAGCAGCTTGAAGGGGGCTAGTAGTGGCTACACCTTC,CASSLKGASSGYTF
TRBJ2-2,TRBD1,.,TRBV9,TGTGCCAGCAGTCTAACAGGGGGGTCGAACACCGGGGAGCTGTTTTTT,CASSLTGGSNTGELFF
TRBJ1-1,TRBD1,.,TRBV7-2,TGTGCTACCGACAGGGCGGGGATGAACACTGAAGCTTTCTTT,CATDRAGMNTEAFF
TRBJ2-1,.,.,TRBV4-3,TGCGCCAGCAGCCAATGGGCGGAAGGGGGCAATGAGCAGTTCTTC,CASSQWAEGGNEQFF
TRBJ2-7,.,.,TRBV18,TGTGCCAGCTCACCACTGGAGACGAGCGAGCAGTACTTC,CASSPLETSEQYF
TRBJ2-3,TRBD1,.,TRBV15,TGTGCCACCAGGGCGGTACGGGACAGGGGGGTTGTGGATACGCAGTATTTT,CATRAVRDRGVVDTQYF
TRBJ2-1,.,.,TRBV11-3,TGTGCCAGCAGCTTAGCGGGGATACTCTACAATGAGCAGTTCTTC,CASSLAGILYNEQFF
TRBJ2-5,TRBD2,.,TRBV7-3,TGTGCCAGCAGCCGGCGGGGGACAGAGACCCAGTACTTC,CASSRRGTETQYF